The T cell receptor beta chain under discussion was sequenced for a study of CD8+ T cells in alopecia areata. This clone was observed a handful of times. What it recognizes is unknown. Study results and caveats: In lesional scalp, particularly from alopecia totalis/universalis, clonality was higher than in normal scalp.

As to treatment: oral pan-JAK inhibitor, 5-10 mg twice daily. Separation by sorting yielded CD4+ and CD8+ T cells from PBMCs. TCR sequencing used cDNA made by reverse transcription of extracted RNA. The table came from immunoSEQ multiplex PCR; TCRdb's copy has only in-frame clones and leaves some out. The sample includes 150,000 to 200,000 clones, over 55% of them seen just once. CDR3 length equals 15 residues. Germline CDR1 reads MGHRA; CDR2 reads YSYEKL. Trimming took 4 bases from V and 7 from J, leaving 14 bases between them. The TCR was taken from a human donor with alopecia areata. The starting material was CD4+ T cells sorted from blood, obtained at week 24, from a patient treated with tofacitinib. The chain is built from TRBV4-1 and TRBJ1-6; the D gene is possibly TRBD1 (5 bases). The CDR3 loop is CASSPIGRTNSPLHF. The CDR3 DNA is TGCGCCAGCAGCCCAATCGGACGGACAAATTCACCCCTCCACTTT.